This is a list of T cell receptor beta chains from one sample in a study of graft-versus-host responses after intestinal transplantation. Libraries were prepared by immunoSEQ multiplex PCR; TCRdb keeps only in-frame clonotypes and omits some of them. The data hold approximately 74,000 clones, with about nine tenths observed a single time. This specimen was PBMCs, taken 98 days after intestinal transplantation. The receptors shown here come from a human patient who received an intestinal transplant, so some T cells may come from the graft donor. Each CDR3 is given with its conserved first and last residue. A D gene is named only where the DNA matches it firmly. Size is stated for part of the rows, as once, few or many counts, or as a class when the clone is expanded.

V: TRBV27
D: -
J: TRBJ2-7
size: -
length: 13
DNA: TGTGCCAGCAGTGTGCACCTCTCCTACGAGCAGTACTTC
CDR3: CASSVHLSYEQYF

V: TRBV19
D: -
J: TRBJ2-7
size: -
length: 14
DNA: TGTGCCAGTACGAGAGGGGCAGGTCGGCACGAGCAGTACTTC
CDR3: CASTRGAGRHEQYF

V: TRBV29-1
D: -
J: TRBJ1-5
size: -
length: 13
DNA: TGCAGCGTCGGAGGGCCGAACAATCAGCCCCAGCATTTT
CDR3: CSVGGPNNQPQHF

V: TRBV7-9
D: TRBD1
J: TRBJ1-1
size: -
length: 15
DNA: TGTGCCAGCAGCTTAGTGTTAGGGGGCGTCACTGAAGCTTTCTTT
CDR3: CASSLVLGGVTEAFF

V: TRBV4-1
D: TRBD1
J: TRBJ1-5
size: -
length: 17
DNA: TGCGCCAGCAGCCAAGATCCGGGGACAGGGGGAGGTCAGCCCCAGCATTTT
CDR3: CASSQDPGTGGGQPQHF

V: TRBV25-1
D: -
J: TRBJ2-1
size: -
length: 12
DNA: TGTGCCAGCTACAGCACGCTCAATGAGCAGTTCTTC
CDR3: CASYSTLNEQFF

V: TRBV2
D: TRBD2
J: TRBJ2-3
size: once
length: 14
DNA: TGTGCCAGCACCCGGGGAGCGGGAGTAGATACGCAGTATTTT
CDR3: CASTRGAGVDTQYF

V: TRBV4-1
D: TRBD1
J: TRBJ2-7
size: -
length: 16
DNA: TGCGCCAGCAGCCAAGGCTCCGCCGGGACAGGGAACGAGCAGTACTTC
CDR3: CASSQGSAGTGNEQYF

V: TRBV6-5
D: -
J: TRBJ1-5
size: -
length: 15
DNA: TGTGCCAGCAGTGACTTCATAGGTAGCAATCAGCCCCAGCATTTT
CDR3: CASSDFIGSNQPQHF

V: TRBV9
D: -
J: TRBJ1-2
size: -
length: 15
DNA: TGTGCCAGCAGCCCACTCATGGCCGCTAACTATGGCTACACCTTC
CDR3: CASSPLMAANYGYTF

V: TRBV6-5
D: TRBD1
J: TRBJ1-6
size: -
length: 15
DNA: TGTGCCAGCAGCTATAGGGGACAGGGAGGCTCACCCCTCCACTTT
CDR3: CASSYRGQGGSPLHF

V: TRBV5-4
D: -
J: TRBJ1-2
size: -
length: 14
DNA: TGTGCCAGCAGCTTGGTCGGGGGGAACTATGGCTACACCTTC
CDR3: CASSLVGGNYGYTF

V: TRBV27
D: -
J: TRBJ2-2
size: -
length: 16
DNA: TGTGCCAGCGCATATTATAGATCAGTCAACACCGGGGAGCTGTTTTTT
CDR3: CASAYYRSVNTGELFF

V: TRBV9
D: TRBD2
J: TRBJ2-1
size: -
length: 15
DNA: TGTGCCAGCAGCCACACTAGCGGGGTCTACAATGAGCAGTTCTTC
CDR3: CASSHTSGVYNEQFF

V: TRBV27
D: -
J: TRBJ2-7
size: once
length: 14
DNA: TGTGCCAGCAGTTTGGGAGGAAGCTCCTACGAGCAGTACTTC
CDR3: CASSLGGSSYEQYF

V: TRBV28
D: TRBD2
J: TRBJ2-7
size: -
length: 16
DNA: TGTGCCAGCAGTTTATGGACTAGCTCAAACTCCTACGAGCAGTACTTC
CDR3: CASSLWTSSNSYEQYF